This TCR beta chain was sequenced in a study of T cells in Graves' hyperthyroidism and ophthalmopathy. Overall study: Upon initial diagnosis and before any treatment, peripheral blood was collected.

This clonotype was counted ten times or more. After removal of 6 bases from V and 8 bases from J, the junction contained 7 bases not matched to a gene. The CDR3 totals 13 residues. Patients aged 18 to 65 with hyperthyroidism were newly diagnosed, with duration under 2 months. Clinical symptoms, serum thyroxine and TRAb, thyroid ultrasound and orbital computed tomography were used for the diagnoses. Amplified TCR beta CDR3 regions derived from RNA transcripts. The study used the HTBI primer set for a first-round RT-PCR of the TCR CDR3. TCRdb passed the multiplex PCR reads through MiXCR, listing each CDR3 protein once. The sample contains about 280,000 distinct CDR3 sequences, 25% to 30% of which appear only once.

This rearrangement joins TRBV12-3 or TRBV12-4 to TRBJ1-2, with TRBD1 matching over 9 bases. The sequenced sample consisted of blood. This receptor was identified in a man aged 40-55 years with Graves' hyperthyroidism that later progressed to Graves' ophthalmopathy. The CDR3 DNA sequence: TGTGCCAGCAGAACTACAGGGGGCGCAGGCTACACCTTC. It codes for CASRTTGGAGYTF.